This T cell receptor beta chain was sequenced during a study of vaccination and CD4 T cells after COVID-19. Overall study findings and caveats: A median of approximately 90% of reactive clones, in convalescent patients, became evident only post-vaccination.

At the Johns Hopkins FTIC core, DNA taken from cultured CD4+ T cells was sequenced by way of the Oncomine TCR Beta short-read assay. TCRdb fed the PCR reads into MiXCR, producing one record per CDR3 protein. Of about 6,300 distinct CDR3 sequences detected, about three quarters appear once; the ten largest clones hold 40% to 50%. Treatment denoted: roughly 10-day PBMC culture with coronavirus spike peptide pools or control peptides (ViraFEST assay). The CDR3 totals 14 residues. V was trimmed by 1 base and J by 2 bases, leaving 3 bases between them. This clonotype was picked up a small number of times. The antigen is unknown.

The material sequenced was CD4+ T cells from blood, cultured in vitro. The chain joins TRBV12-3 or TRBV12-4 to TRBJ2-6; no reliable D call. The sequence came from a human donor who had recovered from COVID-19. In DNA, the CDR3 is TGTGCCAGCAGTTTAGTGCCTGGGGCCAACGTCCTGACTTTC. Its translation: CASSLVPGANVLTF.